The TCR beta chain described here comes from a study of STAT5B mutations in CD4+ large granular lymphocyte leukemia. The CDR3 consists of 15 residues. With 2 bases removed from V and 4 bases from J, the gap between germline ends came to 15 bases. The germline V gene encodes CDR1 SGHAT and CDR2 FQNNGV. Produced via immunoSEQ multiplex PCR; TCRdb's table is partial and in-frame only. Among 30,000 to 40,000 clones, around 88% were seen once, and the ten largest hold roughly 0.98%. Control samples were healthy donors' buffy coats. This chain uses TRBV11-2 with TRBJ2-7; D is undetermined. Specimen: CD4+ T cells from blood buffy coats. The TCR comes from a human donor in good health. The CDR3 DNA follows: TGTGCCAGCAGCTTACTTTCCGGCTCAGCGTACGAGCAGTACTTC. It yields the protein CASSLLSGSAYEQYF.